A single sample gave rise to the 8 T cell receptor beta chains below, sequenced in a study of T cells in Graves' hyperthyroidism and ophthalmopathy. Using RNA transcripts as the source, TCR beta CDR3 regions were amplified. The HTBI primer set drove a first-round RT-PCR of the TCR CDR3. TCRdb ran MiXCR on the multiplex PCR reads and lists one entry per CDR3 protein. The repertoire consists of a few hundred thousand distinct CDR3 sequences, with roughly 14% occurring once and the leading ten covering approximately 7%. The specimen sequenced was blood. The receptors were sampled from a woman younger than 45 with Graves' hyperthyroidism.

This clonotype came up many times. V usage is TRBV27 and J usage is TRBJ1-4; D perhaps matches TRBD1 (6 bases). This CDR3 region has 16 residues. The V and J ends lost 4 bases and 6 bases respectively, with 18 bases between them. CDR1 and CDR2 from the germline V gene are MNHEY and SMNVEV (reference sequence). The CDR3 sequence is CASSSHSGGNYEKLFF. The CDR3 DNA sequence: TGTGCCAGCAGTTCCCACTCCGGGGGCAATTATGAAAAACTGTTTTTT.

There are many counts of this clonotype. This chain connects TRBV20-1 to TRBJ2-3, with unresolved D. V dropped 0 bases and J dropped 5 bases, with 12 bases sitting between them. The CDR3 totals 14 residues. Germline lookup yields CDR1 DFQATT and CDR2 SNEGSKA (reference sequence). CDR3 nucleotides: TGCAGTGCTAGAGATAACACCCTTCTAGATACGCAGTATTTT. This codes for CSARDNTLLDTQYF.

This clonotype was seen ten or more times. The gene calls are TRBV7-2 and TRBJ2-1, with 10 positions matching TRBD2. Germline V gene lookup returns CDR1 SGHTA and CDR2 FQGNSA. V lost 5 bases to trimming and J lost 6 bases; unmatched junction nucleotides: 10. The CDR3 extends over 16 amino acids. CDR3 region: CASSRSAGGPANEQFF. CDR3 bases: TGTGCCAGCAGCCGATCAGCGGGAGGGCCGGCCAATGAGCAGTTCTTC.

This clonotype has ten or more counts. The rearrangement joins TRBV7-2 to TRBJ2-1; D perhaps matches TRBD1 (6 bases). The CDR3 has 14 amino acids. V lost 0 bases, J lost 10 bases, and 13 bases lay in between. From germline, CDR1 is SGHTA and CDR2 FQGNSA. The CDR3 DNA is TGTGCCAGCAGCTTAGCGCAGGACAGTCGGGAGCAGTTCTTC. Translation: CASSLAQDSREQFF.

The chain has TRBV27 and TRBJ2-1, with 12 bases matching TRBD2. This CDR3 contains 12 residues. Germline-derived CDR1 and CDR2 are MNHEY and SMNVEV (reference sequence). The V segment lost 6 bases and the J segment 10 bases; nucleotides outside the gene matches: 1. The CDR3 loop reads CASRTSGREQFF. DNA for the CDR3: TGTGCCAGCAGAACTAGCGGGAGGGAGCAGTTCTTC.

V usage is TRBV10-2 and J usage is TRBJ1-3, with D unresolved. The ends were cut back, 4 bases at V and 4 bases at J, with 8 bases in the middle. This CDR3 comprises 13 residues. Germline assignment: CDR1 WSHSY and CDR2 SAAADI. CDR3 in amino acids: CASSVEYGNTIYF. CDR3 DNA: TGCGCCAGCAGTGTTGAATACGGAAACACCATATATTTT.

This clonotype was observed at least ten times. The CDR3 nucleotides are TGTGCCTGGCGTTACAGGGTGGGTTCGACTGAAGCTTTCTTT. Translation gives CAWRYRVGSTEAFF. The chain couples TRBV30 to TRBJ1-1, with D possibly TRBD1 on 6 matching bases. CDR1 and CDR2 (germline): GTSNPN, SVGIG (reference sequence). Trimming pared 5 bases from V and 5 bases from J, leaving 18 bases between. CDR3 length: 14 amino acids.

This clonotype came up many times. This chain connects TRBV11-2 to TRBJ2-4, with TRBD2 matching 10 bases. The CDR3 covers 18 residues. The V gene end was trimmed by 2 bases and the J gene end by 1 base; junction bases not matched to a gene: 8. Per germline, CDR1 SGHAT and CDR2 FQNNGV. As DNA, the CDR3 is TGTGCCAGCAGCTTAAGGCTAGCGGGAGCGGCGGCCAAAAACATTCAGTACTTC. This codes for CASSLRLAGAAAKNIQYF.